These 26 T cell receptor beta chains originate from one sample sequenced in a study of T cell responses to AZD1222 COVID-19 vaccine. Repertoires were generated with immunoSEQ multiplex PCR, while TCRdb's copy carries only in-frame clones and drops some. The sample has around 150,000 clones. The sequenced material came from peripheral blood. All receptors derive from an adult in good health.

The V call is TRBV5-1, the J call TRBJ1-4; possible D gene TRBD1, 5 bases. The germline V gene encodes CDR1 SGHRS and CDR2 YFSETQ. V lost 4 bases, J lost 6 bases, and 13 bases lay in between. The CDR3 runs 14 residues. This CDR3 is CASSPRGGDEKLFF. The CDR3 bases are TGCGCCAGCAGCCCGAGGGGTGGGGATGAAAAACTGTTTTTT. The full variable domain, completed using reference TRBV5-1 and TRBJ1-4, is KAGVTQTPRYLIKTRGQQVTLSCSPISGHRSVSWYQQTPGQGLQFLFEYFSETQRNKGNFPGRFSGRQFSNSRSEMNVSTLELGDSALYLCASSPRGGDEKLFFGSGTQLSVL.

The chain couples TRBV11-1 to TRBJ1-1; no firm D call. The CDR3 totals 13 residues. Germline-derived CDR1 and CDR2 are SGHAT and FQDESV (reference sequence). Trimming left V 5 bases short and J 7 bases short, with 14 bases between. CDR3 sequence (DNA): TGTGCCAGCAGCGGGGAGGGTTTTGGTGAAGCTTTCTTT. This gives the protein CASSGEGFGEAFF.

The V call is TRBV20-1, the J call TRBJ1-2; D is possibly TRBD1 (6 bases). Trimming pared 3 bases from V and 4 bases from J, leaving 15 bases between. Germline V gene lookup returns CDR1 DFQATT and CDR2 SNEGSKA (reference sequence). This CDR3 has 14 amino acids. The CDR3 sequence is CSASRRGARYGYTF. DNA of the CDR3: TGCAGTGCTAGTCGGAGGGGGGCGCGCTATGGCTACACCTTC.

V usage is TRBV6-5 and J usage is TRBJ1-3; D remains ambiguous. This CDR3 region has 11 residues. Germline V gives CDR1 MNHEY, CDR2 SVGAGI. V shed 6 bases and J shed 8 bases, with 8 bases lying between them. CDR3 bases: TGTGCCAGCAGGGGCCGGGACACCATATATTTT. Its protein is CASRGRDTIYF.

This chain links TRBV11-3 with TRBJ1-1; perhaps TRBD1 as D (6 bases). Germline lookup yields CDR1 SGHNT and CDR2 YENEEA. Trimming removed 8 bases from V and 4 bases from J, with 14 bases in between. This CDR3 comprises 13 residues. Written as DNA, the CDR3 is TGTGCCAGCCGGAGCACAGGGCCCACTGAAGCTTTCTTT. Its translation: CASRSTGPTEAFF.

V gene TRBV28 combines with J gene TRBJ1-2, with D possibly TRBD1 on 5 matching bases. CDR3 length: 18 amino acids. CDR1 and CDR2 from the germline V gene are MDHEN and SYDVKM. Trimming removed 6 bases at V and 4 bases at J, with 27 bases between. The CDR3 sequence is CASRTKRGGLWLSYGYTF. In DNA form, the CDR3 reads TGTGCCAGCAGAACGAAACGGGGGGGTCTTTGGCTTAGCTATGGCTACACCTTC.

The CDR3 bases are TGTGCCAGCAGTCGGAGCCCGCTGAATTCACCCCTCCACTTT. Amino acid sequence: CASSRSPLNSPLHF. The chain recombines TRBV6-5 with TRBJ1-6; no firm D call. The CDR3 contains 14 residues. Trimming cost V 5 bases and J 7 bases, with 12 bases left between them. CDR1 is MNHEY and CDR2 is SVGAGI in the germline V gene.

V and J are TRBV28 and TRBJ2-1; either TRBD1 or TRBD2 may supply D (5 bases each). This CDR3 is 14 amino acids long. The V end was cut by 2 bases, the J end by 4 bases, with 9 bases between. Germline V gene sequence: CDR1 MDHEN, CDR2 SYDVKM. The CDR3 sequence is CASSLNGAYNEQFF. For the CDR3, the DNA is TGTGCCAGCAGTTTAAACGGGGCGTACAATGAGCAGTTCTTC.

The CDR3 region has the DNA TGTGCCAGCAGTGGGTATAGCGGGGGGGCCGGGTTGGTTGAGCAGTTCTTC. Its protein is CASSGYSGGAGLVEQFF. This rearrangement joins TRBV6-1 to TRBJ2-1, with 11 bases identical to TRBD2. Germline V gene sequence: CDR1 MNHNS, CDR2 SASEGT. The V gene end was trimmed by 4 bases and the J gene end by 9 bases; junction bases not matched to a gene: 14. The CDR3 spans 17 residues.

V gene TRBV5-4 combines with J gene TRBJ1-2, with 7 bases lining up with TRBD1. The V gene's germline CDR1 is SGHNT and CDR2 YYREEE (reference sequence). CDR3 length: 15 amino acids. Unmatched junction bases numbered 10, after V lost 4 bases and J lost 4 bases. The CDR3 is CASSRDSGQTYGYTF. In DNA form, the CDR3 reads TGTGCCAGCAGCAGGGACTCGGGACAGACCTATGGCTACACCTTC.

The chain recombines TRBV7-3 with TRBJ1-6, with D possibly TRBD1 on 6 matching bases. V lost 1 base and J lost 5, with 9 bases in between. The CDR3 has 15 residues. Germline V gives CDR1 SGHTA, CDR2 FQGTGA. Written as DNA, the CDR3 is TGTGCCAGCAGCTTAAGTTCAGGGGATAATTCACCCCTCCACTTT. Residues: CASSLSSGDNSPLHF.

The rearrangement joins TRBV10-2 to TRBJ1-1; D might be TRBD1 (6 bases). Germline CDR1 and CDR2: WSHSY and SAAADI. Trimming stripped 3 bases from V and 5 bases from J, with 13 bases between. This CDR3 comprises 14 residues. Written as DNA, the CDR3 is TGCGCCAGCAGTGAACGGGGGGCGAAAACTGAAGCTTTCTTT. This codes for CASSERGAKTEAFF.

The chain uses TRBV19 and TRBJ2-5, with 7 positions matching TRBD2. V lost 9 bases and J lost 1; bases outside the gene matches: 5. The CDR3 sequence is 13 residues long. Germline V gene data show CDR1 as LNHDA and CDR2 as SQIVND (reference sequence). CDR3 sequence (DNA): TGTGCCAGCCCCGGGGGGTCCCAAGAGACCCAGTACTTC. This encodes CASPGGSQETQYF.

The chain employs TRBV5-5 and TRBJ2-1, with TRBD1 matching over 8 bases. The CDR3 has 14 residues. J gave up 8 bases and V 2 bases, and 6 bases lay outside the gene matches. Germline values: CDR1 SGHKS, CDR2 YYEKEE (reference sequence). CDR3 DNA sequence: TGTGCCAGCAGCTTCATCGGACAGGGCGATGAGCAGTTCTTC. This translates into CASSFIGQGDEQFF.

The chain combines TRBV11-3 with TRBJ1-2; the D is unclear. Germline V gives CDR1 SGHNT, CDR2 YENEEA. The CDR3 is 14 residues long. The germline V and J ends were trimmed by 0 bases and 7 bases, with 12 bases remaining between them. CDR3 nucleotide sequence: TGTGCCAGCAGCTTAGATCTTCTGGGCCGTGGCTACACCTTC. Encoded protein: CASSLDLLGRGYTF.

CDR3 amino acids: CASSQDLGQPQHF. In DNA form, the CDR3 reads TGCGCCAGCAGCCAAGATTTAGGTCAGCCCCAGCATTTT. This chain joins TRBV4-3 and TRBJ1-5; D is unclear. The V gene's germline CDR1 is LGHNA and CDR2 YSLEER. The CDR3 has 13 residues. The germline V and J ends were trimmed by 0 bases and 6 bases, with 6 bases remaining between them.

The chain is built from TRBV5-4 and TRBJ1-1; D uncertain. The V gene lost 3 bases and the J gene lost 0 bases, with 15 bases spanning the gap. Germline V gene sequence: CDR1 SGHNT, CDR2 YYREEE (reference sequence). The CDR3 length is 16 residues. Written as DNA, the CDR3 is TGTGCCAGCAGCTCGGGGTCAGGCTACATGAACACTGAAGCTTTCTTT. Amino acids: CASSSGSGYMNTEAFF.

CDR3 DNA: TGCGCCAGCAGCCAAGGAGAGGGGGGCGTTTATGAGCAGTTCTTC. Translated: CASSQGEGGVYEQFF. V usage is TRBV4-1 and J usage is TRBJ2-1, with D tentatively TRBD1 or TRBD2 (6 bases each). The CDR3 is 15 amino acids. In germline, CDR1 is MGHRA, CDR2 YSYEKL. V was pared by 1 base and J by 8 bases, with 15 bases between.

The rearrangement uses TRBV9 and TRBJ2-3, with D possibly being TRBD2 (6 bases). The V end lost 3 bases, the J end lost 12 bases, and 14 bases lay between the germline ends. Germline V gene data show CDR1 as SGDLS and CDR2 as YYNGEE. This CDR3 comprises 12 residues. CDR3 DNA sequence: TGTGCCAGCAGCGCTCCGGGACTTGCCCAGTATTTT. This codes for CASSAPGLAQYF.

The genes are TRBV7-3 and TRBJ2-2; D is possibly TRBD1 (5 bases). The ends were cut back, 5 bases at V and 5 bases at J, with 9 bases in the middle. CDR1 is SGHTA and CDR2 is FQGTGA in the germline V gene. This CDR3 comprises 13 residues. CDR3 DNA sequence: TGTGCCAGCAGCAGGGGCCCTACCGGGGAGCTGTTTTTT. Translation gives CASSRGPTGELFF.

The CDR3: CASSLGRDGYTF. The CDR3 DNA reads as TGCGCCAGCAGCTTGGGGCGGGATGGCTACACCTTC. V and J are TRBV5-1 and TRBJ1-2; D is unclear. This CDR3 is built from 12 residues. V lost 0 bases to trimming and J lost 6 bases, with 6 bases between them. Looked up from germline, CDR1 is SGHRS and CDR2 is YFSETQ. The entire variable domain, with the rest obtained from reference TRBV5-1 and TRBJ1-2, is as follows: KAGVTQTPRYLIKTRGQQVTLSCSPISGHRSVSWYQQTPGQGLQFLFEYFSETQRNKGNFPGRFSGRQFSNSRSEMNVSTLELGDSALYLCASSLGRDGYTFGSGTRLTVV.

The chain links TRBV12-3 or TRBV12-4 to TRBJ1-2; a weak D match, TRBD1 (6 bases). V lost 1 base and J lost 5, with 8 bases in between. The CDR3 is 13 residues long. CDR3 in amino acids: CASSLEGGYGYTF. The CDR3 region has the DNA TGTGCCAGCAGTTTAGAGGGGGGGTATGGCTACACCTTC.

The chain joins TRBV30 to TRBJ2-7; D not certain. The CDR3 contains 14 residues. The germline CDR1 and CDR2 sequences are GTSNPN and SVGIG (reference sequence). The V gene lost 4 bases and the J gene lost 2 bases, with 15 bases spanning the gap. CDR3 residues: CAWTRPDLTYEQYF. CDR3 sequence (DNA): TGTGCCTGGACGCGACCGGACCTCACCTACGAGCAGTACTTC.

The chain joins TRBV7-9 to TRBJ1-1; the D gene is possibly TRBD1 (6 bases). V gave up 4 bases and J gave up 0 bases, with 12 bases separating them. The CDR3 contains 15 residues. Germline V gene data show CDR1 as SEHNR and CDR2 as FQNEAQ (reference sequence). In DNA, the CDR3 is TGTGCCAGCAGCTCTAGGGGGGCCATGAACACTGAAGCTTTCTTT. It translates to CASSSRGAMNTEAFF.

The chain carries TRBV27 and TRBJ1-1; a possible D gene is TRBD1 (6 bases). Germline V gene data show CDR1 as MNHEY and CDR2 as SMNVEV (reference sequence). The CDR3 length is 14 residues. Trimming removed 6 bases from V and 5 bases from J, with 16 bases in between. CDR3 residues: CASRPQGIGTEAFF. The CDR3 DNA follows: TGTGCCAGCAGGCCCCAGGGGATAGGAACTGAAGCTTTCTTT.

CDR3 sequence reads: CASSLNSGDTQYF. The CDR3 DNA follows: TGTGCCAGCAGCTTAAACTCTGGAGATACGCAGTATTTT. The V call is TRBV7-9, the J call TRBJ2-3; D ambiguous. The CDR3 is 13 amino acids. V dropped 2 bases and J dropped 5 bases, with 8 bases sitting between them. Germline V gene data show CDR1 as SEHNR and CDR2 as FQNEAQ (reference sequence).